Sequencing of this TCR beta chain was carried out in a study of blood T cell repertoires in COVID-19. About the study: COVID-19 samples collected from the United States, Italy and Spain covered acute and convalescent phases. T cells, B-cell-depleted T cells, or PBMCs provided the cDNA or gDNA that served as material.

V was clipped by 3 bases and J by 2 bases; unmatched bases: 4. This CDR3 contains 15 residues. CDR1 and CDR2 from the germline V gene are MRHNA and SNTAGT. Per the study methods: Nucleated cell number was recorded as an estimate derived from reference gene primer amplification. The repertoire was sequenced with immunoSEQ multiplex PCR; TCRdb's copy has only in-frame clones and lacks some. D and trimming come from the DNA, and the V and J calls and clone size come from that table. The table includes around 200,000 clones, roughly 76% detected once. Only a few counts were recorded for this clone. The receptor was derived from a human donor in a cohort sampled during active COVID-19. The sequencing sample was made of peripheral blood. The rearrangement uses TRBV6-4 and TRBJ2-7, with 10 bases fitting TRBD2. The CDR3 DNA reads TGTGCCAGCAGTGAACTAGCGGGAAGTGCCTACGAGCAGTACTTC. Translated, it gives CASSELAGSAYEQYF.